This passage covers 10 T cell receptor beta chains from one sample sequenced in a study of fetal regulatory T cell absence and autoimmunity. The data were produced by immunoSEQ multiplex PCR, yet TCRdb's version contains in-frame clones alone and is incomplete. The data hold 46,000 or so clones, with about four fifths observed a single time. What was sequenced was cord blood. The receptors originated from a newborn boy with IPEX syndrome.

The rearrangement uses TRBV30 and TRBJ2-7, with D unclear. The CDR3 covers 14 residues. From germline, CDR1 is GTSNPN and CDR2 SVGIG (reference sequence). The ends were cut back, 4 bases at V and 0 bases at J, with 13 bases in the middle. CDR3: CAWKVQTSSYEQYF. As DNA, the CDR3 is TGTGCCTGGAAGGTGCAGACGAGCTCCTACGAGCAGTACTTC.

This clone was seen a few times. This sequence joins TRBV20-1 and TRBJ2-7, with 7 positions matching TRBD1. Looked up from germline, CDR1 is DFQATT and CDR2 is SNEGSKA (reference sequence). Losses at the gene ends were 7 bases for V and 9 bases for J; bases not matched to a gene: 9. The CDR3 length is 11 residues. Written as DNA, the CDR3 is TGCAGTGTTCCCAGTAGGACAGGGCAGTACTTC. As protein: CSVPSRTGQYF.

A few counts support this clone. CDR3 region: CASSQGTAREQYF. The DNA for the CDR3 is TGTGCCAGCAGCCAAGGGACAGCCCGGGAGCAGTACTTC. J is TRBJ2-7 and V is TRBV14; tentative D call: TRBD1 (6 bases). Trimming pared 1 base from V and 7 bases from J, leaving 11 bases between. In germline, CDR1 is SGHDN, CDR2 FVKESK. The CDR3 contains 13 residues.

This rearrangement joins TRBV5-4 to TRBJ1-1; D remains ambiguous. This CDR3 is built from 14 residues. CDR1 is SGHNT and CDR2 is YYREEE in the germline V gene (reference sequence). V lost 0 bases, J lost 1 base, and 7 bases lay in between. The CDR3 bases are TGTGCCAGCAGCTTGGACAGCAAGAACACTGAAGCTTTCTTT. This sequence encodes CASSLDSKNTEAFF.

This chain joins TRBV5-5 and TRBJ1-4, with a possible D match to TRBD1 (6 bases). This CDR3 contains 15 residues. Trimming cost V 4 bases and J 0 bases, with 10 bases left between them. Germline CDR1 SGHKS, CDR2 YYEKEE (reference sequence). The CDR3 spells CASSPGTTTNEKLFF. The CDR3 DNA is TGTGCCAGCAGCCCCGGGACAACAACTAATGAAAAACTGTTTTTT. The variable domain in full, completed from reference TRBV5-5 and TRBJ1-4, reads DAGVTQSPTHLIKTRGQQVTLRCSPISGHKSVSWYQQVLGQGPQFIFQYYEKEERGRGNFPDRFSARQFPNYSSELNVNALLLGDSALYLCASSPGTTTNEKLFFGSGTQLSVL.

The chain joins TRBV18 to TRBJ2-1, with TRBD2 matching 8 bases. V was pared by 6 bases and J by 13 bases, with 14 bases of the junction left unmatched. The CDR3 has 14 residues. Germline CDR1 reads KGHSH; CDR2 reads LQKENI. The CDR3 loop is CASSPGLGDKFQFF. The CDR3 bases are TGTGCCAGCTCGCCGGGACTAGGGGACAAATTTCAGTTCTTC.

This clone was detected only once. This chain connects TRBV15 to TRBJ2-3; perhaps TRBD2 as D (6 bases). This CDR3 region has 16 residues. Trimming removed 2 bases at V and 0 bases at J, with 12 bases between. Germline CDR1 LNHNV, CDR2 YYDKDF (reference sequence). The DNA for the CDR3 is TGTGCCACCAGCAGAATTTCTAGCGCGAGCACAGATACGCAGTATTTT. Translating it yields CATSRISSASTDTQYF.

This rearrangement joins TRBV4-1 to TRBJ2-6, with TRBD2 matching over 15 bases. Unmatched junction bases numbered 4, after V lost 3 bases and J lost 4 bases. CDR3 size: 18 residues. CDR1 is MGHRA and CDR2 is YSYEKL in the germline V gene. The CDR3 nucleotides are TGCGCCAGCAGCCACGGACTAGCGGGAGGGCCCGGGGCCAACGTCCTGACTTTC. Translating it yields CASSHGLAGGPGANVLTF.

The rearrangement links TRBV2 to TRBJ1-5; D call uncertain. Germline CDR1 reads SNHLY; CDR2 reads FYNNEI. The CDR3 is made up of 17 amino acids. Deletions cut 3 bases from V and 5 bases from J, with 20 bases between. Written as DNA, the CDR3 is TGTGCCAGCAGTGATCGGCAGCTTCTATATTTAGATCAGCCCCAGCATTTT. Translation gives CASSDRQLLYLDQPQHF.

The chain combines TRBV11-2 with TRBJ2-3; D remains unclear. The CDR3 has 15 amino acids. Germline values: CDR1 SGHAT, CDR2 FQNNGV. Trimming removed 0 bases from V and 1 base from J, with 8 bases in between. CDR3 residues: CASSLDREGTDTQYF. DNA for the CDR3: TGTGCCAGCAGCTTAGATCGAGAGGGCACAGATACGCAGTATTTT.